The sequence of this TCR beta chain was determined in a study of PD-L1 blockade in urothelial cancer. Study at large: Blood analysis was done at 3 weeks (second dose) and 6 weeks after treatment began. The median T cell count in blood samples was about 140,000.

Each PCR reaction had synthetic TCR analog templates spiked into it. The assay was immunoSEQ multiplex PCR, and TCRdb's table has in-frame clones only and misses some. The sample carries tens of thousands of clones, 80% to 85% recorded once. Described time point: pretreatment peripheral blood. This TCR derives from a man aged 65 to 79 with urothelial cancer. Sample: PBMCs, taken around atezolizumab (anti-PD-L1) treatment.

The CDR3 protein is CASSSTGANTGELFF. As DNA, the CDR3 is TGTGCCAGCAGTTCCACAGGAGCGAACACCGGGGAGCTGTTTTTT. The chain combines TRBV6-6 with TRBJ2-2, with D tentatively TRBD1 (5 bases). Germline CDR1 MNHNY, CDR2 SVGAGI (reference sequence). This CDR3 is 15 amino acids long. V was trimmed by 4 bases and J by 0 bases, leaving 9 bases between them.